This TCR beta chain emerged from a study of cytomegalovirus exposure and HLA in healthy donors. The PCR was carried out with 60 Vbeta primers and 13 Jbeta primers. The data were produced by immunoSEQ multiplex PCR, yet TCRdb's version contains in-frame clones alone and is incomplete. The sample shows roughly 150,000 clones, roughly 82% of them seen only once. The CDR3 has 17 residues. Germline CDR1 and CDR2: MNHNS and SASEGT. The V and J ends lost 3 bases and 10 bases, in that order; junction bases with no gene match: 16. This rearrangement joins TRBV6-1 to TRBJ2-1, with 9 bases that match TRBD2. This receptor was identified in a woman between 50 and 59 years old in good health and CMV-seropositive. Source material: PBMCs. The CDR3 DNA reads as TGTGCCAGCAGTGAGGAAGTAGCGGGGGCCACGCGCGTGGAGCAGTTCTTC. Its protein product is CASSEEVAGATRVEQFF.